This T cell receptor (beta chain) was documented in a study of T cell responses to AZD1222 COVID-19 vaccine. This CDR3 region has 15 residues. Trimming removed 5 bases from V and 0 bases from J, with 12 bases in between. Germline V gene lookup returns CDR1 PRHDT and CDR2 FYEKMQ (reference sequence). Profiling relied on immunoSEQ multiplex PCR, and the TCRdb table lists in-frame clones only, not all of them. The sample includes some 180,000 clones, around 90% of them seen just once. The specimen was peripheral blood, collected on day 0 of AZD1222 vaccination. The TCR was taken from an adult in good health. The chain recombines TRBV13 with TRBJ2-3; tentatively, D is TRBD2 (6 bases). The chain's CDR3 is CASSHFGGSTDTQYF. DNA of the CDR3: TGTGCCAGCAGCCATTTCGGGGGAAGCACAGATACGCAGTATTTT.